Detailed here is one T cell receptor beta chain. The study recruited people aged about 18 to 95 years across around 24 US areas. Cohort assignment relied on participant-reported clinical history. J lost 1 base, V lost 4 bases, and 1 base had no gene match. The CDR3 runs to 13 residues. The data belong to a study of blood T cell repertoires in COVID-19. The table came from immunoSEQ multiplex PCR; TCRdb's copy has only in-frame clones and leaves some out. Found here are approximately 470,000 clones, around 90% of them singletons; the top ten hold 0.7%. Input material: PBMCs or T cells enriched from blood (not recorded which). This TCR derives from a woman between 18 and 29 years old who had recovered from COVID-19. This chain links TRBV12-3 or TRBV12-4 with TRBJ2-7, with TRBD2 identical over 7 bases. CDR3 bases: TGTGCCAGCAGTTGGGGGGGGTCCTACGAGCAGTACTTC. The encoded protein is CASSWGGSYEQYF.